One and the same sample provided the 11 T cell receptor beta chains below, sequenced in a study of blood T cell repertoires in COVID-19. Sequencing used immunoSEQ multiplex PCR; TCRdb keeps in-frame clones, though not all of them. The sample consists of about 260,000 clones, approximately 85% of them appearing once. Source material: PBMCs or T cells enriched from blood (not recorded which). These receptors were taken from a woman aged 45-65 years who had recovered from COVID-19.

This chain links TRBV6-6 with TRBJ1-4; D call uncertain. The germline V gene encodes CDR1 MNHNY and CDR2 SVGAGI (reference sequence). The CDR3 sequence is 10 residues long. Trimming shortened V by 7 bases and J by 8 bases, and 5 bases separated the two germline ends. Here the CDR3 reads CASKREKLFF. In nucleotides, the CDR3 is TGTGCCAGCAAACGGGAAAAACTGTTTTTT.

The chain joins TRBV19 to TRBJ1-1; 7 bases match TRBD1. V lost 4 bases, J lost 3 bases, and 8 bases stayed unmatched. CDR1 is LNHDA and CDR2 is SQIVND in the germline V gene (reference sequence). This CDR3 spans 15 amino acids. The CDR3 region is CASSRPTGFDTEAFF. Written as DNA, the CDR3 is TGTGCCAGTAGTAGGCCGACAGGGTTCGACACTGAAGCTTTCTTT. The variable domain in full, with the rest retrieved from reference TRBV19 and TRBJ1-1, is DGGITQSPKYLFRKEGQNVTLSCEQNLNHDAMYWYRQDPGQGLRLIYYSQIVNDFQKGDIAEGYSVSREKKESFPLTVTSAQKNPTAFYLCASSRPTGFDTEAFFGQGTRLTVV.

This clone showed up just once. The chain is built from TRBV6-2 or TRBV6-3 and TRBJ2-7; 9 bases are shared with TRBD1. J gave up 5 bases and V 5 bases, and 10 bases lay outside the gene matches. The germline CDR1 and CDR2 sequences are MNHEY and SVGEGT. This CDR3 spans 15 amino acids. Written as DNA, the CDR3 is TGTGCCAGCAGTCCAGCCGGGACAGGGAGCCACGAGCAGTACTTC. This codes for CASSPAGTGSHEQYF.

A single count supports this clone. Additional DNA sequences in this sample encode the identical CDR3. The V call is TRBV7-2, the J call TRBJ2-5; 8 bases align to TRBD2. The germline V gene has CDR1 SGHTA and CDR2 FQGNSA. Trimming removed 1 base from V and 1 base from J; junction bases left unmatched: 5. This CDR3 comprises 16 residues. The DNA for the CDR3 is TGTGCCAGCAGCTTAGGGCTAGCGGGTGGCCAAGAGACCCAGTACTTC. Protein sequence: CASSLGLAGGQETQYF.

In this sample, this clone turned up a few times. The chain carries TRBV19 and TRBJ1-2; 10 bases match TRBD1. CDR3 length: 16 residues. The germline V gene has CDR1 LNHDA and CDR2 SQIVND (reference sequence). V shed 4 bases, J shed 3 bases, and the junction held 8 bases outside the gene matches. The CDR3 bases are TGTGCCAGTAGTACCCCCCGCGGGACAGGGGACTATGGCTACACCTTC. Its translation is CASSTPRGTGDYGYTF.

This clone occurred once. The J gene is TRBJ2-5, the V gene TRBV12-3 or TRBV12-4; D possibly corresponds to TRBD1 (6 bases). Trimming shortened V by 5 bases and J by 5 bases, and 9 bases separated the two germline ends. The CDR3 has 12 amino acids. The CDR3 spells CASSDTGETQYF. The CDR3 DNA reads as TGTGCCAGCAGTGATACAGGGGAGACCCAGTACTTC.

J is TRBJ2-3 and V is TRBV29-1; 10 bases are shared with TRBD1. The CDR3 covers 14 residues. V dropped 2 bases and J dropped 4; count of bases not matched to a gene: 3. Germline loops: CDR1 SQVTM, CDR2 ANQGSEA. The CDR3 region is CSVERGTGADTQYF. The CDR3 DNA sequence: TGCAGCGTTGAAAGGGGGACAGGGGCAGATACGCAGTATTTT.

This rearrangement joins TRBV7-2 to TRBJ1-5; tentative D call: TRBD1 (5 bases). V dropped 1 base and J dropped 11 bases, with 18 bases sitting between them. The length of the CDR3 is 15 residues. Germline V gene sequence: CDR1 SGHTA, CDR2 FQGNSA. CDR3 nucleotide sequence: TGTGCCAGCAGCTTAGGGACACGCTCCCAAGGGGCCCAGCATTTT. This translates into CASSLGTRSQGAQHF.

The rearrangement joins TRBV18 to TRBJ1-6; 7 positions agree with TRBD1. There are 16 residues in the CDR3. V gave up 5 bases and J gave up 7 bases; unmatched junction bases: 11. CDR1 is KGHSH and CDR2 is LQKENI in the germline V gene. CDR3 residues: CASSGDSGLTNSPLHF. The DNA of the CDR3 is TGTGCCAGCTCAGGGGACAGCGGATTAACAAATTCACCCCTCCACTTT.

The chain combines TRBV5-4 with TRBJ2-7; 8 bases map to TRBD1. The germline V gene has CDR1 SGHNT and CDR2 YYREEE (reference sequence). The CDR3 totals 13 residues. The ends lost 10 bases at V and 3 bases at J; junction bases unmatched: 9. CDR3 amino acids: CAWAPDRGYEQYF. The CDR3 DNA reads TGTGCCTGGGCTCCCGACAGGGGCTACGAGCAGTACTTC.

The CDR3 protein is CASSWGGRSPLHF. The CDR3 DNA reads TGTGCCAGCAGCTGGGGGGGTCGTTCACCCCTCCACTTT. This chain uses TRBV7-8 with TRBJ1-6, with D tentatively TRBD1 (5 bases). The germline V and J ends were trimmed by 4 bases and 9 bases, with 10 bases remaining between them. The germline gives CDR1 SGHVS, CDR2 FQNEAQ. The CDR3 sequence is 13 residues long.